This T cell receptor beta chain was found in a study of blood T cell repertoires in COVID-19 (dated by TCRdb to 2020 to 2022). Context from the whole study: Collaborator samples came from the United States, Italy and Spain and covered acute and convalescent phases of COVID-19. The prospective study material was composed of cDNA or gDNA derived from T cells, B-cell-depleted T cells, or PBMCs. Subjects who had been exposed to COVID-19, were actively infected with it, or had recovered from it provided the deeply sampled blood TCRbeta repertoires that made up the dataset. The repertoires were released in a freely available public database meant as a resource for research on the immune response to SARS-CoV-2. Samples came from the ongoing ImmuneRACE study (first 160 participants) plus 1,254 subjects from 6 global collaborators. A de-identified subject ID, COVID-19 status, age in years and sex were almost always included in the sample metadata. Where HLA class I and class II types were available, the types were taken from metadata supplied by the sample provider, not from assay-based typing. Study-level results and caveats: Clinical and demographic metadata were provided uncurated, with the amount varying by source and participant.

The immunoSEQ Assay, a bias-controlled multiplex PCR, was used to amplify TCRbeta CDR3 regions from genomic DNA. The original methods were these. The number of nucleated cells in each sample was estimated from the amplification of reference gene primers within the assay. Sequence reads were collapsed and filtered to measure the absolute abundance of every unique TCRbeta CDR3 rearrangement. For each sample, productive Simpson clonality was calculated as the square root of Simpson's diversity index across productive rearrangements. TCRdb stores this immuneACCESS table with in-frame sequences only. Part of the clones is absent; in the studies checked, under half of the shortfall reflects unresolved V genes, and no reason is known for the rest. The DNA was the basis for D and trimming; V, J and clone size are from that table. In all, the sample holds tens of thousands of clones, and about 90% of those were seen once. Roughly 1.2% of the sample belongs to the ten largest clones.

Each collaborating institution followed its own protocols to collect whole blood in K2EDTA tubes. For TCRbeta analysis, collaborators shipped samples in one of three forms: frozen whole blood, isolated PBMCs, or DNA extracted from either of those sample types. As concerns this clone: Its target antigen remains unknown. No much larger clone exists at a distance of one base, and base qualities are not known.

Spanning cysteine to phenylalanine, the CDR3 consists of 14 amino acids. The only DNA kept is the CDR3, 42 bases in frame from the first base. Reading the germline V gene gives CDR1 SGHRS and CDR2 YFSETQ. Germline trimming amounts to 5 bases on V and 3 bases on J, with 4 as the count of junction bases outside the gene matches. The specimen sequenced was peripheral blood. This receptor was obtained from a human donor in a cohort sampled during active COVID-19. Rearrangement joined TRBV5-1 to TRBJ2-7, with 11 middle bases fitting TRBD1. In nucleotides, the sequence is TGCGCCAGCAGATTAGGGACAGGGGGCTACGAGCAGTACTTC. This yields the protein CASRLGTGGYEQYF.